These 8 T cell receptor beta chains came from one sample sequenced in a study of blood T cells in healthy people across ages. Then a second PCR, running roughly 6 to 11 cycles, was carried out with a sample-barcoded 5' primer and a J-beta primer mix. TCRdb reprocessed the 5' RACE reads with MiXCR, giving one entry per CDR3 protein. The data contain around 780,000 distinct CDR3 sequences, approximately 60% of them singletons. Sequencing used blood. All receptors come from a man aged 35 to 55 in good health.

V and J are TRBV20-1 and TRBJ1-1, with 7 bases fitting TRBD1. The CDR3 has 15 amino acids. With V trimmed by 4 bases and J by 3 bases, 11 bases remained unmatched. CDR1 and CDR2 from the germline V gene are DFQATT and SNEGSKA (reference sequence). This chain's CDR3 is CSANPRDSSHTEAFF. CDR3 bases: TGCAGTGCTAATCCGCGGGACAGTTCTCACACTGAAGCTTTCTTT.

The genes are TRBV20-1 and TRBJ1-6; unclear D gene. Trimming stripped 0 bases from V and 10 bases from J, with 10 bases between. Germline CDR1 and CDR2: DFQATT and SNEGSKA (reference sequence). The CDR3 loop spans 13 amino acids. CDR3 protein: CSARDLPGSPLHF. CDR3 nucleotides: TGCAGTGCTAGAGATCTCCCGGGGTCACCCCTCCACTTT.

This rearrangement joins TRBV12-3 or TRBV12-4 to TRBJ2-5; possibly TRBD2 for D (6 bases). Trimming shortened V by 9 bases and J by 4 bases, and 12 bases separated the two germline ends. This CDR3 has 12 residues. In nucleotides, the CDR3 is TGTGCCAGTGGGGGGAATATAGAGACCCAGTACTTC. Amino acids: CASGGNIETQYF.

This clonotype turned up a few times. CDR3 in DNA: TGCAGTGCTAGTGAAGGGGAGAACGGCTACACCTTC. Amino acid sequence: CSASEGENGYTF. The chain is built from TRBV20-1 and TRBJ1-2; D is possibly TRBD1 (5 bases). Trimming took 3 bases from V and 8 from J, leaving 13 bases between them. Per germline, CDR1 DFQATT and CDR2 SNEGSKA (reference sequence). The CDR3 has 12 amino acids.

This rearrangement joins TRBV4-3 to TRBJ2-2; 12 positions match TRBD2. This CDR3 contains 17 residues. V shed 3 bases and J 1 base; nucleotides not matched to a gene: 3. Germline CDR1 and CDR2: LGHNA and YSLEER. CDR3 in amino acids: CASSQGLAGRNTGELFF. DNA for the CDR3: TGCGCCAGCAGCCAGGGACTAGCGGGCCGGAACACCGGGGAGCTGTTTTTT.

The chain links TRBV7-2 to TRBJ2-5; D not resolved. V was trimmed by 1 base and J by 3 bases, leaving 12 bases between them. This CDR3 region has 15 residues. The V gene's germline CDR1 is SGHTA and CDR2 FQGNSA. In nucleotides, the CDR3 is TGTGCCAGCAGCTTAGGGGCAGGCGCAGAAGAGACCCAGTACTTC. This sequence encodes CASSLGAGAEETQYF.

The chain is built from TRBV27 and TRBJ1-5; D is unclear. CDR3 length equals 12 residues. Between the trimmed V and J ends, which lost 3 bases and 3 bases, there was a span of 3 bases. Germline CDR1 reads MNHEY; CDR2 reads SMNVEV (reference sequence). The CDR3 reads CASSFLNQPQHF. In nucleotides, the CDR3 is TGTGCCAGCAGTTTTCTCAATCAGCCCCAGCATTTT.

V and J are TRBV12-3 or TRBV12-4 and TRBJ1-2; 11 positions match TRBD1. This CDR3 has 14 residues. Trimming removed 6 bases from V and 4 bases from J; junction bases left unmatched: 4. CDR3 protein: CASRGTGGFYGYTF. DNA of the CDR3: TGTGCCAGCAGGGGGACAGGGGGATTCTATGGCTACACCTTC.